These 26 T cell receptor beta chains were all obtained from the same sample, sequenced in a study of technical replicates of blood from several donors. TCRdb keeps only in-frame clones here, not all; method: immunoSEQ multiplex PCR. The sample yields approximately 49,000 clones, more than 85% seen once. Material: PBMCs. All receptors come from a human donor in good health. Some clones in this sample may be carry-over from other donors' samples.

This clone was recorded once. The chain has TRBV28 and TRBJ1-1; D unresolved. Germline CDR1 MDHEN, CDR2 SYDVKM. The CDR3 sequence is 14 residues long. Trimming took 7 bases from V and 6 from J, leaving 18 bases between them. CDR3 coding DNA: TGTGCCAGCACCCCCCCTGGGAGGGTCTCTGAAGCTTTCTTT. This codes for CASTPPGRVSEAFF.

The CDR3 sequence: CASSGDRGPYSNQPQHF. CDR3 nucleotides: TGTGCCAGCAGTGGGGACAGGGGGCCCTATAGCAATCAGCCCCAGCATTTT. The chain joins TRBV6-1 to TRBJ1-5; 12 bases match TRBD1. Per the germline V gene, CDR1 is MNHNS and CDR2 is SASEGT. V shed 4 bases, J shed 0 bases, and the junction held 4 bases outside the gene matches. The CDR3 runs 17 residues.

The chain couples TRBV7-8 to TRBJ1-6, with 8 bases identical to TRBD1. The germline CDR1 and CDR2 sequences are SGHVS and FQNEAQ. The CDR3 is 14 amino acids. Unmatched junction bases numbered 5, after V lost 4 bases and J lost 9 bases. CDR3 amino acids: CASSSDRGVSPLHF. The DNA for the CDR3 is TGTGCCAGCAGCTCAGACAGGGGTGTTTCACCCCTCCACTTT.

The rearrangement joins TRBV19 to TRBJ1-5; 10 bases are shared with TRBD1. The CDR3 covers 15 residues. V lost 7 bases and J lost 3; bases outside the gene matches: 6. Germline V gives CDR1 LNHDA, CDR2 SQIVND (reference sequence). The CDR3 DNA reads as TGTGCCAGTAAACTGGACAGGGGGGTCAATCAGCCCCAGCATTTT. Its translation is CASKLDRGVNQPQHF.

The V and J genes are TRBV18 and TRBJ2-7, with 9 bases fitting TRBD2. The germline V gene encodes CDR1 KGHSH and CDR2 LQKENI. CDR3 length: 16 residues. Trimming removed 8 bases from V and 9 bases from J; junction bases left unmatched: 20. The CDR3, as DNA: TGTGCCAGCACGACTAGCGGAATCCCACTTAGTGGTTGGCAGTACTTC. It translates to CASTTSGIPLSGWQYF.

The chain employs TRBV5-1 and TRBJ2-1, with 7 bases aligning to TRBD1. CDR1 and CDR2 (germline): SGHRS, YFSETQ. This CDR3 has 14 residues. With 1 base clipped from V and 4 bases from J, the junction kept 2 bases outside the gene matches. The CDR3 DNA is TGCGCCAGCAGCTTGACAGGGGCGTACAATGAGCAGTTCTTC. It encodes CASSLTGAYNEQFF.

Only a few counts were recorded for this clone. The chain joins TRBV4-3 to TRBJ1-1, with TRBD1 identical over 9 bases. The J segment lost 4 bases and the V segment lost 4 bases, leaving 10 bases of the junction unmatched. Germline V lookup: CDR1 LGHNA, CDR2 YSLEER. CDR3 length: 16 amino acids. The DNA for the CDR3 is TGCGCCAGCAGCCCAGGAAGGGGACAGGGAACCACTGAAGCTTTCTTT. Protein sequence: CASSPGRGQGTTEAFF.

The chain couples TRBV7-3 to TRBJ2-3; weak D call: TRBD2 (6 bases). Germline V CDR1 and CDR2: SGHTA, FQGTGA. The CDR3 loop spans 15 amino acids. Trimming removed 4 bases from V and 2 bases from J, with 13 bases in between. CDR3: CASSSRAGNTDTQYF. DNA of the CDR3: TGTGCCAGCAGCTCACGGGCGGGGAACACAGATACGCAGTATTTT.

V and J are TRBV9 and TRBJ2-2; TRBD2 agrees at 14 bases. This CDR3 is 21 amino acids long. Germline lookup yields CDR1 SGDLS and CDR2 YYNGEE. With 2 bases clipped from V and 5 bases from J, the junction kept 17 bases outside the gene matches. This CDR3 reads CASSVEPKTSGRAGFTGELFF. The CDR3 nucleotides read TGTGCCAGCAGCGTCGAACCGAAGACTAGCGGGAGGGCCGGGTTTACCGGGGAGCTGTTTTTT.

The V and J genes are TRBV5-1 and TRBJ2-7, with 9 bases that match TRBD2. Germline V gene data show CDR1 as SGHRS and CDR2 as YFSETQ. The J segment lost 2 bases and the V segment lost 4 bases, leaving 7 bases of the junction unmatched. The CDR3 sequence is 15 residues long. The CDR3 here is CASSQTSGQPYEQYF. DNA for the CDR3: TGCGCCAGCAGCCAGACTAGCGGTCAACCCTACGAGCAGTACTTC.

The rearrangement uses TRBV6-5 and TRBJ2-7; 8 bases align to TRBD2. This CDR3 comprises 14 residues. V was pared by 0 bases and J by 3 bases, with 1 base of the junction left unmatched. Germline CDR1 MNHEY, CDR2 SVGAGI. The CDR3 DNA is TGTGCCAGCAGTTACTCCCGGGAGGGCTACGAGCAGTACTTC. Amino acid sequence: CASSYSREGYEQYF.

The rearrangement links TRBV7-9 to TRBJ2-7; 8 nucleotides agree with TRBD1. The length of the CDR3 is 12 residues. V trimming: 6 bases; J trimming: 9 bases; junction bases outside the gene matches: 7. Germline V gives CDR1 SEHNR, CDR2 FQNEAQ (reference sequence). The CDR3 sequence: CASSIGTGAQYF. The CDR3 DNA reads as TGTGCCAGCAGTATCGGGACAGGTGCGCAGTACTTC.

The J gene is TRBJ2-5, the V gene TRBV6-1; D may be TRBD1 (6 bases). The germline V and J ends were trimmed by 1 base and 5 bases, with 14 bases remaining between them. Looked up from germline, CDR1 is MNHNS and CDR2 is SASEGT. The CDR3 runs to 15 residues. CDR3 bases: TGTGCCAGCAGTGAAGAATTAGACAGGCGGGAGACCCAGTACTTC. Its protein product is CASSEELDRRETQYF.

This clone was counted a single time. The V call is TRBV7-8, the J call TRBJ2-7; TRBD2 might be the D (5 bases). CDR1 and CDR2 from the germline V gene are SGHVS and FQNEAQ. The length of the CDR3 is 14 residues. The germline V and J ends were trimmed by 5 bases and 5 bases, with 16 bases remaining between them. CDR3 nucleotides: TGTGCCAGCAGCCTTAGGATGAGGGTTGACGAGCAGTACTTC. Its protein product is CASSLRMRVDEQYF.

V usage is TRBV7-9 and J usage is TRBJ1-4, with D unresolved. Germline assignment: CDR1 SEHNR and CDR2 FQNEAQ (reference sequence). The V end was cut by 5 bases, the J end by 0 bases, with 10 bases between. The CDR3 extends over 15 amino acids. The DNA of the CDR3 is TGTGCCAGCAGCGCATCAGAAGCAACTAATGAAAAACTGTTTTTT. It yields the protein CASSASEATNEKLFF.

This rearrangement joins TRBV2 to TRBJ1-4; no reliable D call. The CDR3 covers 13 residues. Trimming stripped 8 bases from V and 8 bases from J, with 15 bases between. Germline V gene lookup returns CDR1 SNHLY and CDR2 FYNNEI. The CDR3 protein is CASLGQALEKLFF. DNA of the CDR3: TGTGCCAGCCTGGGCCAGGCTCTCGAAAAACTGTTTTTT. The entire variable domain, with the rest obtained from reference TRBV2 and TRBJ1-4, is as follows: EPEVTQTPSHQVTQMGQEVILRCVPISNHLYFYWYRQILGQKVEFLVSFYNNEISEKSEIFDDQFSVERPDGSNFTLKIRSTKLEDSAMYFCASLGQALEKLFFGSGTQLSVL.

The J gene is TRBJ2-5, the V gene TRBV11-2, with 7 nucleotides matching TRBD1. Trimming took 0 bases from V and 5 from J; bases not matched to a gene: 0. Germline lookup yields CDR1 SGHAT and CDR2 FQNNGV. This CDR3 has 13 residues. The CDR3 DNA reads TGTGCCAGCAGCTTAGAAGGGGGCGAGACCCAGTACTTC. Translating it yields CASSLEGGETQYF. The whole variable domain, filled in from reference TRBV11-2 and TRBJ2-5, reads EAGVAQSPRYKIIEKRQSVAFWCNPISGHATLYWYQQILGQGPKLLIQFQNNGVVDDSQLPKDRFSAERLKGVDSTLKIQPAKLEDSAVYLCASSLEGGETQYFGPGTRLLVL.

The chain has TRBV4-3 and TRBJ2-3, with 7 bases aligning to TRBD2. CDR3 length: 15 amino acids. V gave up 2 bases and J gave up 8 bases; unmatched junction bases: 10. The germline CDR1 and CDR2 sequences are LGHNA and YSLEER. DNA of the CDR3: TGCGCCAGCAGCCAATTAGAGGGAGGGGTAGGTACGCAGTATTTT. Translation gives CASSQLEGGVGTQYF.

The gene calls are TRBV7-9 and TRBJ1-2, with D tentatively TRBD1 (5 bases). V was shortened by 4 bases and J by 0 bases, with 9 bases between the two germline ends. CDR1 SEHNR and CDR2 FQNEAQ come from the germline V gene (reference sequence). The CDR3 sequence is 14 residues long. The CDR3 loop is CASSSRASNYGYTF. The CDR3 nucleotides read TGTGCCAGCAGCTCCAGGGCCTCTAACTATGGCTACACCTTC.

V gene TRBV5-5 combines with J gene TRBJ2-7; a possible D gene is TRBD1 (6 bases). Trimming shortened V by 4 bases and J by 4 bases, and 9 bases separated the two germline ends. The CDR3 is 12 amino acids. Germline CDR1 reads SGHKS; CDR2 reads YYEKEE (reference sequence). CDR3 bases: TGTGCCAGCAGCGCCACAGGGTACGAGCAGTACTTC. Residues: CASSATGYEQYF.

With regard to this clone: Its ends do not fully match the called genes, so a read error is possible. The chain combines TRBV6-5 with TRBJ2-7; 8 nucleotides line up with TRBD2. Germline values: CDR1 MNHEY, CDR2 SVGAGI. The CDR3 spans 13 residues. The CDR3 loop is CASSSGSSNEQYF. In DNA form, the CDR3 reads TGTGCCAGCAGTAGCGGGAGCTCCAACGAGCAGTACTTC.

The genes are TRBV9 and TRBJ1-2; 8 nucleotides line up with TRBD1. Per germline, CDR1 SGDLS and CDR2 YYNGEE. This CDR3 region has 11 residues. Trimming cost V 2 bases and J 10 bases; bases outside gene matches: 1. The CDR3 sequence is CASSVQGAYTF. CDR3 in DNA: TGTGCCAGCAGCGTCCAGGGGGCCTACACCTTC.

The V call is TRBV6-5, the J call TRBJ2-2; 9 nucleotides match TRBD1. Per the germline V gene, CDR1 is MNHEY and CDR2 is SVGAGI. J was trimmed by 4 bases and V by 4 bases; bases with no gene match: 4. The CDR3 is made up of 15 amino acids. The CDR3 spells CASSSDRGITGELFF. As DNA, the CDR3 is TGTGCCAGCAGTTCTGACAGGGGGATCACCGGGGAGCTGTTTTTT.

J is TRBJ1-1 and V is TRBV6-5; 9 positions agree with TRBD1. Germline V gene sequence: CDR1 MNHEY, CDR2 SVGAGI. V was clipped by 0 bases and J by 5 bases; unmatched bases: 4. The CDR3 is made up of 15 amino acids. CDR3 DNA: TGTGCCAGCAGTTACTCGACAGGGGGTCAGACTGAAGCTTTCTTT. Its protein product is CASSYSTGGQTEAFF.

The chain recombines TRBV5-6 with TRBJ2-5; D is possibly TRBD2 (6 bases). This CDR3 is built from 13 residues. The V end lost 5 bases, the J end lost 2 bases, and 10 bases lay between the germline ends. CDR1 SGHDT and CDR2 YYEEEE come from the germline V gene. CDR3 DNA: TGTGCCAGCAGGGTTCGGGAGCAAGAGACCCAGTACTTC. It is translated as CASRVREQETQYF.

The chain couples TRBV5-4 to TRBJ1-1; 7 bases align to TRBD1. CDR1 and CDR2 from the germline V gene are SGHNT and YYREEE (reference sequence). V lost 3 bases and J lost 0; bases outside the gene matches: 5. CDR3 length: 15 amino acids. The CDR3 DNA reads TGTGCCAGCAGCTCCCAGAGGGGGCTGAACACTGAAGCTTTCTTT. The encoded protein is CASSSQRGLNTEAFF.